This TCR beta chain is from a study of cytomegalovirus exposure and HLA in healthy donors. General study results and limits: Per a later analysis, HLA-associated TCR beta chains showed more clonal expansion than other, equally common TCR beta chains. Accurate predictions that matched the HLA-A and HLA-B alleles of most subjects were reportedly made from TCR beta sequences. Previous analysis showed most TCR beta V segments were productive about 87% or about 30% of the time.

The V gene's germline CDR1 is MNHEY and CDR2 SMNVEV (reference sequence). The CDR3 consists of 13 residues. Concerning this clone: Its target is unknown.

With 60 Vbeta and 13 Jbeta primers, the PCR was carried out. Using immunoSEQ multiplex PCR, the repertoire was profiled, and TCRdb retains in-frame clones only, with some absent. This repertoire shows around 150,000 clones, nearly 80% found once; its top ten account for around 2.2%. The specimen sequenced was PBMCs. The sequence came from a man in his thirties or forties in good health and CMV-seronegative. The V call is TRBV27, the J call TRBJ2-5; D might be TRBD2 (6 bases). The J call may be wrong; the DNA end is better matched by TRBJ2-7. CDR3 DNA sequence: TGTGCCAGCAGTCCGGGGACTGCCTACGAGCAGTACTTC. This gives the protein CASSPGTAYEQYF.